These 16 T cell receptor beta chains were sequenced from one sample in a study of tissue T cells after allogeneic stem cell transplantation. This table comes from immunoSEQ multiplex PCR, and its TCRdb copy is limited to in-frame clones, with some not included. The profile shows about 660 clones, around 45% of them singletons. The specimen comprised duodenal tissue, sampled at autopsy. The receptors originated from a female patient aged 40-75 years with steroid-refractory graft-versus-host disease after an allogeneic stem cell transplant. Some T cells may be the graft donor's.

The J gene is TRBJ1-6, the V gene TRBV9, with TRBD1 matching over 10 bases. The length of the CDR3 is 16 residues. Trimming cost V 0 bases and J 6 bases; bases outside gene matches: 3. Germline CDR1 is SGDLS and CDR2 is YYNGEE. The DNA for the CDR3 is TGTGCCAGCAGCGTAGATGGGACAGGGGCTAATTCACCCCTCCACTTT. This translates into CASSVDGTGANSPLHF.

The V gene is TRBV7-9, the J gene TRBJ2-1, with TRBD2 as a possible D gene (6 bases). Germline-derived CDR1 and CDR2 are SEHNR and FQNEAQ (reference sequence). There are 15 residues in the CDR3. With 2 bases removed from V and 5 bases from J, the gap between germline ends came to 13 bases. The CDR3 loop is CASSLRAGRNNEQFF. CDR3 bases: TGTGCCAGCAGCTTAAGGGCGGGGCGGAACAATGAGCAGTTCTTC.

By sample share, this clone is large. The rearrangement joins TRBV18 to TRBJ2-1; TRBD2 matches 12 bases. V lost 4 bases to trimming and J lost 8 bases; unmatched junction nucleotides: 9. The germline V gene has CDR1 KGHSH and CDR2 LQKENI. The CDR3 runs to 16 residues. As DNA, the CDR3 is TGTGCCAGCTCACTCCTCGGACTAGCGGGAAAGGATGAGCAGTTCTTC. It yields the protein CASSLLGLAGKDEQFF.

This clone occurred a few times. The chain uses TRBV7-9 and TRBJ2-2; D might be TRBD1 or TRBD2, each matching 6 bases. V lost 9 bases to trimming and J lost 1 base, with 12 bases between them. This CDR3 has 14 residues. CDR1 is SEHNR and CDR2 is FQNEAQ in the germline V gene (reference sequence). The CDR3 is CARAGHKNTGELFF. The CDR3 DNA reads TGTGCCAGGGCGGGACACAAGAACACCGGGGAGCTGTTTTTT.

The rearrangement links TRBV12-3 or TRBV12-4 to TRBJ1-2, with D unresolved. Between the trimmed V and J ends, which lost 2 bases and 3 bases, there was a span of 7 bases. The CDR3 runs 13 residues. The CDR3 here is CASSLRVYYGYTF. The CDR3 bases are TGTGCCAGCAGTTTACGGGTTTACTATGGCTACACCTTC.

By proportion, this clone is large. The chain is built from TRBV19 and TRBJ1-5; D might be TRBD1 (5 bases). V dropped 6 bases and J dropped 6 bases, with 18 bases sitting between them. CDR3 length: 15 residues. Germline V gene lookup returns CDR1 LNHDA and CDR2 SQIVND (reference sequence). As DNA, the CDR3 is TGTGCCAGTAGCAAAGACAGTACCCAACTTCAGCCCCAGCATTTT. Protein product: CASSKDSTQLQPQHF.

In its sample, this clone was seen once. V gene TRBV6-2 or TRBV6-3 combines with J gene TRBJ1-5; 9 bases map to TRBD1. CDR3 size: 14 residues. Germline CDR1 is MNHEY and CDR2 is SVGEGT. V gave up 4 bases and J gave up 7 bases; unmatched junction bases: 5. CDR3 nucleotide sequence: TGTGCCAGCAGTTTTCCGGGACAGGGCCAGCCCCAGCATTTT. It specifies CASSFPGQGQPQHF.

The chain has TRBV10-3 and TRBJ1-5, with TRBD1 matching 8 bases. V lost 7 bases, J lost 6 bases, and 8 bases stayed unmatched. The CDR3 covers 14 residues. The germline gives CDR1 ENHRY, CDR2 SYGVKD. The CDR3 loop is CAIKGSGGFQPQHF. The CDR3 coding sequence is TGTGCCATCAAGGGTTCAGGGGGCTTTCAGCCCCAGCATTTT.

CDR3 in DNA: TGTGCCATCGGCCGACAGGGTAGGAACGAGCAGTACTTC. Amino acid sequence: CAIGRQGRNEQYF. The chain uses TRBV10-3 and TRBJ2-7, with 7 nucleotides matching TRBD1. V dropped 8 bases and J dropped 5; count of bases not matched to a gene: 9. The germline CDR1 and CDR2 sequences are ENHRY and SYGVKD. The CDR3 is 13 residues long.

The chain uses TRBV19 and TRBJ1-5; TRBD1 might be the D (5 bases). The V gene lost 1 base and the J gene lost 7 bases, with 11 bases spanning the gap. Germline assignment: CDR1 LNHDA and CDR2 SQIVND (reference sequence). The CDR3 has 14 amino acids. CDR3 nucleotides: TGTGCCAGTAGTATAGGAGATGGGGGACAGCCCCAGCATTTT. Residues: CASSIGDGGQPQHF.

This clone is a singleton in its sample. V gene TRBV5-4 combines with J gene TRBJ2-4; D gene ambiguous. Germline CDR1 SGHNT, CDR2 YYREEE (reference sequence). This CDR3 is 13 amino acids long. Trimming cost V 1 base and J 5 bases, with 7 bases left between them. The CDR3 region is CASSLPAQNIQYF. The CDR3, as DNA: TGTGCCAGCAGCTTGCCGGCCCAAAACATTCAGTACTTC.

A few counts support this clone. This chain connects TRBV7-8 to TRBJ2-2; 8 bases map to TRBD1. This CDR3 contains 15 residues. Unmatched junction bases numbered 9, after V lost 6 bases and J lost 6 bases. Germline assignment: CDR1 SGHVS and CDR2 FQNEAQ. The CDR3 nucleotides are TGTGCCAGCAGATCTACAGTACAGGGGGCCGGGGAGCTGTTTTTT. This gives the protein CASRSTVQGAGELFF.

The chain employs TRBV7-9 and TRBJ2-6; the D is unclear. The CDR3 is 12 amino acids. With 1 base removed from V and 7 bases from J, the gap between germline ends came to 2 bases. CDR1 SEHNR and CDR2 FQNEAQ come from the germline V gene (reference sequence). The chain's CDR3 is CASSLGANVLTF. The CDR3 DNA follows: TGTGCCAGCAGCTTAGGAGCCAACGTCCTGACTTTC.

The J gene is TRBJ1-5, the V gene TRBV19, with 8 bases lining up with TRBD1. Germline V gene data show CDR1 as LNHDA and CDR2 as SQIVND (reference sequence). This CDR3 region has 15 residues. V lost 6 bases to trimming and J lost 0 bases; unmatched junction nucleotides: 4. The CDR3 spells CASSRTGYSNQPQHF. The CDR3, as DNA: TGTGCCAGTAGCCGGACAGGGTATAGCAATCAGCCCCAGCATTTT.

This clone showed up just once. The rearrangement links TRBV6-6 to TRBJ2-1, with D hard to call. The V gene's germline CDR1 is MNHNY and CDR2 SVGAGI (reference sequence). Trimming removed 3 bases from V and 13 bases from J, with 13 bases in between. The CDR3 runs to 12 residues. In nucleotides, the CDR3 is TGTGCCAGCAGTTATACCGACCGTATACAGTTCTTC. Protein: CASSYTDRIQFF.

This chain links TRBV18 with TRBJ1-1; 8 positions match TRBD1. This CDR3 is built from 13 residues. CDR1 and CDR2 from the germline V gene are KGHSH and LQKENI. V dropped 5 bases and J dropped 5; count of bases not matched to a gene: 4. The CDR3: CASSTGGGTEAFF. DNA for the CDR3: TGTGCCAGCTCAACAGGGGGAGGTACTGAAGCTTTCTTT.